This T cell receptor beta chain appears in the sequencing data of a study of shared clonotypes between healthy human individuals. Selected positively for CCR7 and CD45RO-negative, naive CD8 cells excluded terminally differentiated effector memory CD45RA+ cells. Data came from immunoSEQ multiplex PCR; TCRdb stores just in-frame clones and leaves some out. The sample shows over 800,000 clones, approximately 92% of them seen only once. Trimming left V 3 bases short and J 3 bases short, with 13 bases between. Germline V gene data show CDR1 as SGDLS and CDR2 as YYNGEE. The CDR3 length is 14 residues. Sequencing was performed on naive CD8+ T cells sorted from blood. The TCR was taken from a man aged 25-45 years in good health. The chain is built from TRBV9 and TRBJ2-7; D is ambiguous. The CDR3 region is CASSALDGNYEQYF. CDR3 DNA sequence: TGTGCCAGCAGCGCACTGGACGGAAACTACGAGCAGTACTTC. Filled out from reference TRBV9 and TRBJ2-7, the complete variable domain reads DSGVTQTPKHLITATGQRVTLRCSPRSGDLSVYWYQQSLDQGLQFLIQYYNGEERAKGNILERFSAQQFPDLHSELNLSSLELGDSALYFCASSALDGNYEQYFGPGTRLTVT.